These T cell receptor beta chains were read from a single sample in a study of a mutant IDH1 vaccine in newly diagnosed glioma. These receptors have no known antigen. Generated by immunoSEQ multiplex PCR, the TCRdb table keeps only in-frame clones and is missing some. In the table there are approximately 30,000 clones, around 80% of which are singletons. Sequences were derived from PBMCs, sampled from a glioma patient whose treatment included an IDH1 peptide vaccine. The receptors come from a woman in her 30s with glioma. Each CDR3 is given with its conserved first and last residue. Fields, in order: CDR3 protein, CDR3 DNA, clone size, V gene, CDR3 length, J gene, D gene. The D gene is left open where the match is weak. Part of the rows lack a size; the others show once, few, many or a class for expanded clones.

cdr3_aa: CAISDFQRGGPDTQYF
cdr3_nt: TGTGCCATCAGTGATTTTCAGCGGGGGGGCCCAGATACGCAGTATTTT
clone_size: NA
v_call: TRBV10-3
cdr3_length: 16
j_call: TRBJ2-3
d_call: TRBD2

cdr3_aa: CASRGTGVFEQYF
cdr3_nt: TGTGCCAGCCGAGGCACGGGGGTGTTCGAGCAGTACTTC
clone_size: NA
v_call: TRBV14
cdr3_length: 13
j_call: TRBJ2-7
d_call: NA

cdr3_aa: CASSTPGSGYTF
cdr3_nt: TGTGCCAGTAGTACACCGGGATCCGGCTACACCTTC
clone_size: NA
v_call: TRBV19
cdr3_length: 12
j_call: TRBJ1-2
d_call: NA

cdr3_aa: CASSLDGGVRYEQYF
cdr3_nt: TGTGCCAGCAGCTTGGACGGCGGGGTAAGGTACGAGCAGTACTTC
clone_size: NA
v_call: TRBV5-4
cdr3_length: 15
j_call: TRBJ2-7
d_call: NA

cdr3_aa: CASSYEGAGTEAFF
cdr3_nt: TGTGCCAGCAGTTACGAGGGGGCGGGCACTGAAGCTTTCTTT
clone_size: once
v_call: TRBV6-5
cdr3_length: 14
j_call: TRBJ1-1
d_call: TRBD1

cdr3_aa: CASSEGQLNTEAFF
cdr3_nt: TGTGCCAGCAGTGAAGGGCAGCTGAACACTGAAGCTTTCTTT
clone_size: NA
v_call: TRBV2
cdr3_length: 14
j_call: TRBJ1-1
d_call: NA

cdr3_aa: CASSVFQTNYGYTF
cdr3_nt: TGTGCCAGCAGTGTGTTCCAGACTAACTATGGCTACACCTTC
clone_size: NA
v_call: TRBV2
cdr3_length: 14
j_call: TRBJ1-2
d_call: NA

cdr3_aa: CASSLATSSGANVLTF
cdr3_nt: TGTGCCAGCAGCTTAGCAACAAGCTCTGGGGCCAACGTCCTGACTTTC
clone_size: NA
v_call: TRBV11-1
cdr3_length: 16
j_call: TRBJ2-6
d_call: NA

cdr3_aa: CASSENNRGYTF
cdr3_nt: TGTGCCAGCAGTGAAAACAACCGTGGCTACACCTTC
clone_size: NA
v_call: TRBV2
cdr3_length: 12
j_call: TRBJ1-2
d_call: NA

cdr3_aa: CASSEALRQGAQPQHF
cdr3_nt: TGTGCCAGCAGTGAAGCGCTTCGGCAGGGGGCTCAGCCCCAGCATTTT
clone_size: NA
v_call: TRBV2
cdr3_length: 16
j_call: TRBJ1-5
d_call: TRBD1

cdr3_aa: CASSLWGLEPQHF
cdr3_nt: TGCGCCAGCAGCTTATGGGGTCTCGAGCCCCAGCATTTT
clone_size: NA
v_call: TRBV5-1
cdr3_length: 13
j_call: TRBJ1-5
d_call: NA

cdr3_aa: CASSVEVRGNTEAFF
cdr3_nt: TGTGCCAGCAGCGTAGAGGTGAGGGGGAACACTGAAGCTTTCTTT
clone_size: NA
v_call: TRBV9
cdr3_length: 15
j_call: TRBJ1-1
d_call: NA

cdr3_aa: CASRGAGGVETQYF
cdr3_nt: TGCGCCAGCAGGGGGGCGGGGGGCGTCGAGACCCAGTACTTC
clone_size: NA
v_call: TRBV5-1
cdr3_length: 14
j_call: TRBJ2-5
d_call: TRBD2

cdr3_aa: CASSYRVGGTEAFF
cdr3_nt: TGTGCCAGCAGTTACCGGGTCGGTGGCACTGAAGCTTTCTTT
clone_size: NA
v_call: TRBV6-5
cdr3_length: 14
j_call: TRBJ1-1
d_call: NA

cdr3_aa: CASSSLQGVGYEQYF
cdr3_nt: TGTGCCAGCAGCTCTCTCCAGGGGGTCGGCTACGAGCAGTACTTC
clone_size: NA
v_call: TRBV7-8
cdr3_length: 15
j_call: TRBJ2-7
d_call: TRBD1

cdr3_aa: CASSQTANYEQYF
cdr3_nt: TGTGCCAGCAGTCAGACAGCGAACTACGAGCAGTACTTC
clone_size: NA
v_call: TRBV6-5
cdr3_length: 13
j_call: TRBJ2-7
d_call: NA

cdr3_aa: CASSVNRLPGLAGGGEQFF
cdr3_nt: TGTGCCAGCAGCGTAAACAGGTTGCCGGGACTAGCGGGGGGAGGTGAGCAGTTCTTC
clone_size: NA
v_call: TRBV9
cdr3_length: 19
j_call: TRBJ2-1
d_call: TRBD2

cdr3_aa: CSNPDRKPGNTIYF
cdr3_nt: TGCAGCAACCCAGACAGAAAACCTGGAAACACCATATATTTT
clone_size: NA
v_call: TRBV29-1
cdr3_length: 14
j_call: TRBJ1-3
d_call: NA

cdr3_aa: CASSTGQGEGGYTF
cdr3_nt: TGCGCCAGCAGCACCGGACAGGGGGAGGGTGGCTACACCTTC
clone_size: once
v_call: TRBV5-1
cdr3_length: 14
j_call: TRBJ1-2
d_call: TRBD1